This entry lists 20 T cell receptor beta chains sequenced from one sample in a study of OX40 agonist ivuxolimab in advanced cancers. Sequencing was performed with immunoSEQ multiplex PCR; in TCRdb, only in-frame clones are kept and a portion is missing. Among 70,000 to 100,000 clones listed, more than 75% were seen once. Sequences were derived from CD4+ or CD8+ T cells sorted from blood, sampled in a trial of the OX40 agonist ivuxolimab. The receptor source for this set is an adult with an advanced solid tumor such as melanoma, head and neck, liver or kidney cancer.

The gene calls are TRBV20-1 and TRBJ2-5; a weak D match, TRBD1 (6 bases). This CDR3 comprises 11 residues. In germline, CDR1 is DFQATT, CDR2 SNEGSKA (reference sequence). Trimming removed 6 bases from V and 5 bases from J, with 10 bases in between. The CDR3 DNA sequence: TGCAGTGCCAAAACAGGGGAGACCCAGTACTTC. It specifies CSAKTGETQYF.

This chain uses TRBV19 with TRBJ2-7; 7 bases are shared with TRBD1. This CDR3 has 15 amino acids. J gave up 2 bases and V 4 bases, and 8 bases lay outside the gene matches. The germline CDR1 and CDR2 sequences are LNHDA and SQIVND (reference sequence). This CDR3 is CASSRRRGQTYEQYF. The CDR3 DNA follows: TGTGCCAGTAGTAGGAGAAGGGGGCAGACCTACGAGCAGTACTTC.

V gene TRBV5-4 combines with J gene TRBJ2-1; TRBD2 matches at 11 bases. CDR1 SGHNT and CDR2 YYREEE come from the germline V gene (reference sequence). V lost 7 bases to trimming and J lost 9 bases; unmatched junction nucleotides: 6. The CDR3 runs to 13 residues. CDR3 sequence: CASSLAGVIEQFF. CDR3 DNA sequence: TGTGCCAGCTCACTAGCGGGAGTTATTGAGCAGTTCTTC.

J is TRBJ1-4 and V is TRBV5-1; no definite D call. This CDR3 is 13 amino acids long. Germline assignment: CDR1 SGHRS and CDR2 YFSETQ. Trimming shortened V by 1 base and J by 7 bases, and 8 bases separated the two germline ends. CDR3 residues: CASSLIGSEKLFF. The CDR3 nucleotides are TGCGCCAGCAGCTTGATAGGGTCTGAAAAACTGTTTTTT.

The V and J genes are TRBV19 and TRBJ2-4; D could derive from TRBD1 or TRBD2 (6 bases each). The CDR3 has 17 residues. The V and J ends lost 5 bases and 0 bases respectively, with 17 bases between them. The germline V gene encodes CDR1 LNHDA and CDR2 SQIVND (reference sequence). This chain's CDR3 is CASSLKGGRVAKNIQYF. The CDR3 DNA sequence: TGTGCCAGTAGTCTGAAGGGGGGAAGGGTAGCCAAAAACATTCAGTACTTC.

V gene TRBV2 combines with J gene TRBJ2-6; no clear D gene. V gave up 5 bases and J gave up 0 bases, with 11 bases separating them. This CDR3 has 16 residues. Germline loops: CDR1 SNHLY, CDR2 FYNNEI. CDR3 in DNA: TGTGCCAGCAGTAAAGGAAGGAGCTCTGGGGCCAACGTCCTGACTTTC. This codes for CASSKGRSSGANVLTF.

The J gene is TRBJ2-7, the V gene TRBV30; TRBD2 matches at 12 bases. Trimming cost V 0 bases and J 6 bases; bases outside gene matches: 6. The germline V gene has CDR1 GTSNPN and CDR2 SVGIG (reference sequence). The CDR3 covers 15 residues. The CDR3 region is CAWSVLTSGSFEQYF. The CDR3 DNA is TGTGCCTGGAGTGTACTGACTAGCGGGAGTTTCGAGCAGTACTTC.

V and J are TRBV6-1 and TRBJ2-2, with unresolved D. Germline V gives CDR1 MNHNS, CDR2 SASEGT. The CDR3 contains 15 residues. V gave up 7 bases and J gave up 0 bases, with 12 bases separating them. CDR3 sequence (DNA): TGTGCCAGCAACCCCCTGGCAGCGAACACCGGGGAGCTGTTTTTT. It encodes CASNPLAANTGELFF.

The chain employs TRBV7-2 and TRBJ2-5; D unclear. V lost 7 bases and J 1 base, leaving 13 bases between the germline ends. The length of the CDR3 is 14 residues. Looked up from germline, CDR1 is SGHTA and CDR2 is FQGNSA. DNA of the CDR3: TGTGCCAGCACCTCAGAGACCACCCAAGAGACCCAGTACTTC. The encoded protein is CASTSETTQETQYF. Full variable domain (missing parts from reference TRBV7-2 and TRBJ2-5): GAGVSQSPSNKVTEKGKDVELRCDPISGHTALYWYRQSLGQGLEFLIYFQGNSAPDKSGLPSDRFSAERTGGSVSTLTIQRTQQEDSAVYLCASTSETTQETQYFGPGTRLLVL.

This clone was picked up a small number of times. For the CDR3, the DNA is TGTGCCAGCAGCCCCGGGACACAGAGCACAGATACGCAGTATTTT. Translated: CASSPGTQSTDTQYF. The chain joins TRBV7-6 to TRBJ2-3, with D maybe TRBD1 (6 bases). The V and J ends lost 5 bases and 0 bases respectively, with 12 bases between them. The germline CDR1 and CDR2 sequences are SGHVS and FNYEAQ. There are 15 residues in the CDR3.

V usage is TRBV5-4 and J usage is TRBJ2-3; D is perhaps TRBD1 (6 bases). The CDR3 extends over 16 amino acids. Germline V CDR1 and CDR2: SGHNT, YYREEE (reference sequence). The V and J ends lost 4 bases and 1 base respectively, with 16 bases between them. CDR3 bases: TGTGCCAGCAGCAGCGGACAGTCAGGCCGCACAGATACGCAGTATTTT. Amino acid sequence: CASSSGQSGRTDTQYF.

The chain joins TRBV21-1 to TRBJ2-6; the tabulated D call, TRBD1, remains unverified against the DNA. TRBV21-1 is classified as a pseudogene. CDR3 length equals 16 residues. CDR3 region: CASLQTYSSGANVLTF. The DNA for the CDR3 is TGTGCCAGCCTACAGACCTACAGCTCTGGGGCCAACGTCCTGACTTTC.

This clone was seen just once. This chain's CDR3 is CASSTGTANNEQFF. The CDR3 DNA is TGCGCCAGCAGCACCGGGACAGCAAACAATGAGCAGTTCTTC. The gene calls are TRBV5-1 and TRBJ2-1; 7 bases are a match to TRBD1. CDR3 length equals 14 residues. From germline, CDR1 is SGHRS and CDR2 YFSETQ. J gave up 5 bases and V 4 bases, and 6 bases lay outside the gene matches.

In this sample, this clone turned up a few times. Without the conserved terminal phenylalanine or tryptophan, this CDR3 likely stems from a read error. No DNA is shown, since the ends of the CDR3 on it are uncertain; the CDR3 is the one TCRdb lists. The CDR3 loop is CASRDRVGLGL. This chain uses TRBV6-1 with TRBJ2-7; TRBD1 is taken as the D call from the table, unchecked against the DNA. The CDR3 is 11 residues long, counting both termini. Germline-derived CDR1 and CDR2 are MNHNS and SASEGT.

The chain recombines TRBV7-2 with TRBJ2-5, with D perhaps TRBD1 or TRBD2 (6 bases each). This CDR3 is built from 12 residues. Trimming pared 2 bases from V and 13 bases from J, leaving 14 bases between. Per germline, CDR1 SGHTA and CDR2 FQGNSA. CDR3 loop: CASSLRGAKAYF. The CDR3 coding sequence is TGTGCCAGCAGCTTAAGGGGGGCCAAGGCGTACTTC.

The genes are TRBV9 and TRBJ2-2, with D uncertain. Germline CDR1 and CDR2: SGDLS and YYNGEE. This CDR3 contains 15 residues. Trimming removed 0 bases at V and 1 base at J, with 7 bases between. The CDR3 loop reads CASSVGPLNTGELFF. CDR3 DNA: TGTGCCAGCAGCGTAGGACCGTTGAACACCGGGGAGCTGTTTTTT.

The chain joins TRBV28 to TRBJ1-4; 8 nucleotides line up with TRBD1. The length of the CDR3 is 14 residues. With V trimmed by 7 bases and J by 4 bases, 5 bases remained unmatched. Germline CDR1 reads MDHEN; CDR2 reads SYDVKM. The CDR3 bases are TGTGCCAGCACCCTGACAGGGGTTAATGAAAAACTGTTTTTT. Its translation is CASTLTGVNEKLFF.

This chain links TRBV28 with TRBJ2-7, with 12 bases aligning to TRBD2. Germline V CDR1 and CDR2: MDHEN, SYDVKM. With 2 bases clipped from V and 7 bases from J, the junction kept 3 bases outside the gene matches. This CDR3 is 14 amino acids long. The CDR3 coding sequence is TGTGCCAGCAGTTTAACTAGCGGGAGGAATGAGCAGTACTTC. Protein sequence: CASSLTSGRNEQYF.

This clone came up a few times. The rearrangement links TRBV15 to TRBJ1-2; D may be TRBD1 (5 bases). Germline V gene data show CDR1 as LNHNV and CDR2 as YYDKDF (reference sequence). The CDR3 sequence is 16 residues long. V lost 0 bases and J lost 6, with 17 bases in between. The CDR3 DNA follows: TGTGCCACCAGCAGAGATGTGTCGAGGGGCGGAGATGGCTACACCTTC. Its translation: CATSRDVSRGGDGYTF.

The V call is TRBV30, the J call TRBJ2-4; weak D call: TRBD1 (7 bases). Germline V lookup: CDR1 GTSNPN, CDR2 SVGIG (reference sequence). V was pared by 0 bases and J by 7 bases, with 10 bases between. The CDR3 length is 13 residues. The chain's CDR3 is CAWSVSGGNIQYF. The CDR3 region has the DNA TGTGCCTGGAGTGTTTCAGGGGGGAACATTCAGTACTTC. Full variable domain (remainder filled in from reference TRBV30 and TRBJ2-4): SQTIHQWPATLVQPVGSPLSLECTVEGTSNPNLYWYRQAAGRGLQLLFYSVGIGQISSEVPQNLSASRPQDRQFILSSKKLLLSDSGFYLCAWSVSGGNIQYFGAGTRLSVL.